Below, one TCR beta chain is given with its context. This receptor's antigen is unknown. No qualities accompany the bases; no much larger clone lies one base away. RNA was extracted with the RNeasy kit and about 0.5 to 1 ug was reverse transcribed using random hexamers. The immunoSEQ multiplex PCR assay, which covers 54 Vbeta and 13 Jbeta segments, was used to amplify TCR beta CDR3 regions. Bias from PCR amplification was corrected by using a synthetic template baseline for primer optimization and for computational correction. Processing in the source paper ran as follows. Reads were annotated to V, D and J genes per IMGT and analyzed with immunoSEQ Analyzer, keeping only productive sequences. Clonality was computed as one minus Shannon entropy normalized by log2 of the number of productive unique sequences. For each patient and control, public and private clones were evaluated among the 100 most prevalent clones. Clones were defined as Susac-specific if absent from the healthy and MS cohorts, from more than 900 published viral clones and from other ImmuneACCESS disease sequences. In-frame beta chains were kept once TCRdb had trimmed the public reads at Q25 with fastp and called clones with MiXCR. Here each entry gathers all rows of one CDR3 protein and keeps the most common genes and DNA. The V and J calls shown here were made by TCRdb, not taken from the authors' results. The sample records some 400,000 distinct CDR3 sequences, about 85% of which are singletons. The biggest ten clones account for 0.12% of the sample.

The sample belongs to a study of CD8 T cells in Susac syndrome (dated by TCRdb to between 2017 and 2020). A note on the overall study: Whether CD8+ T cell activation and differentiation in Susac syndrome was antigen driven was tested using repertoire sequencing. CD8+ T cell repertoire clonality was compared between some 12 healthy donors, approximately 14 Susac syndrome patients and 15 multiple sclerosis patients. Study-wide findings and limitations: The number of individuals in the TCR sequencing and HLA analysis was recognized as being relatively small.

High-throughput TCR beta sequencing profiled peripheral blood CD8+ and CD4+ T cells from healthy donors, Susac syndrome patients and multiple sclerosis patients. Multiple sclerosis controls were treatment-naive patients with stable or active relapsing-remitting disease fulfilling revised McDonald criteria. Bulk CD8+ and CD4+ T cells were purified by magnetic negative isolation, whereas CD8+ TEMRA cells were enriched by FACS. Blood was collected in EDTA tubes and processed within 24 hours, with PBMCs isolated through density gradient centrifugation. PBMCs intended for TCR sequencing were frozen in liquid nitrogen and were later thawed in a 37 degrees C water bath. Purity of sorted or isolated CD4+, CD8+ and CD8+ TEMRA cells was at least 90%. V is cut back by 7 bases and J by 5 bases, with 12 bases in the junction unmatched. Reading the germline V gene gives CDR1 MNHEY and CDR2 SVGEGT. From its cysteine to its phenylalanine, the CDR3 spans 16 amino acids. This entry keeps only the CDR3 DNA: 48 bases, framed from base 1.

The sequencing input was CD8+ T cells from PBMCs. The chain employs TRBV6-2 or TRBV6-3 and TRBJ2-1, and 9 junctional nucleotides match TRBD2. The origin of this receptor is a human donor with multiple sclerosis. The CDR3 protein sequence reads: CASTPSGLAGNNEQFF. The nucleotide sequence is given as TGTGCCAGCACCCCTAGCGGGCTAGCGGGGAACAATGAGCAGTTCTTC.